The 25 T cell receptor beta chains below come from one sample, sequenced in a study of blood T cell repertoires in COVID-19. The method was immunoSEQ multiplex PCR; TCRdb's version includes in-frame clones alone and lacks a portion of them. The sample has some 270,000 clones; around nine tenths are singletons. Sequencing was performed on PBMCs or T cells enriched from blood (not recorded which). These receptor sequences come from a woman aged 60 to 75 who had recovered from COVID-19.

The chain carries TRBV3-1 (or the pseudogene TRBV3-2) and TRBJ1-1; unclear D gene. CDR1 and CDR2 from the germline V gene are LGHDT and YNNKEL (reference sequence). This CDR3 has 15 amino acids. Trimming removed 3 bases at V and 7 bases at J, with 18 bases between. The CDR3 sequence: CASSQGRLPLREAFF. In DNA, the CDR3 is TGTGCCAGCAGCCAGGGTCGACTGCCCCTTCGTGAAGCTTTCTTT.

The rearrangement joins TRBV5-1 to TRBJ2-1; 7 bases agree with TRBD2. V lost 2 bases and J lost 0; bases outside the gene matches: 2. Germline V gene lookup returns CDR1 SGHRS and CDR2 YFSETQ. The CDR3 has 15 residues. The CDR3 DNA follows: TGCGCCAGCAGCTTCCTAGCGGTCTCCTACAATGAGCAGTTCTTC. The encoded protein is CASSFLAVSYNEQFF.

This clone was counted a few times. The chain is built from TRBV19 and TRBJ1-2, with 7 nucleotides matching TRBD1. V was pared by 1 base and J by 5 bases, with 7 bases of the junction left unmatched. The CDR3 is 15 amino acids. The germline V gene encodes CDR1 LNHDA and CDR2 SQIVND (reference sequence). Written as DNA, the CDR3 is TGTGCCAGTAGTATAGTTCTGGGACAGAGATATGGCTACACCTTC. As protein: CASSIVLGQRYGYTF.

The CDR3 region is CASSLSRVAGQETQYF. CDR3 nucleotides: TGTGCCAGCAGTTTAAGTCGGGTAGCGGGCCAAGAGACCCAGTACTTC. The rearrangement links TRBV28 to TRBJ2-5, with 7 bases fitting TRBD2. CDR1 MDHEN and CDR2 SYDVKM come from the germline V gene. V gave up 2 bases and J gave up 1 base; unmatched junction bases: 7. CDR3 length equals 16 residues.

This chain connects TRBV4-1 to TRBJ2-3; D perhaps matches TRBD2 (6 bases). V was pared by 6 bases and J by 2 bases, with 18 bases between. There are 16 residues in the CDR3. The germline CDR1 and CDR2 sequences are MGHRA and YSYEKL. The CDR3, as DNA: TGCGCCAGCAGAGACCGACTAGTTAGGGACACAGATACGCAGTATTTT. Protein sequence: CASRDRLVRDTDTQYF.

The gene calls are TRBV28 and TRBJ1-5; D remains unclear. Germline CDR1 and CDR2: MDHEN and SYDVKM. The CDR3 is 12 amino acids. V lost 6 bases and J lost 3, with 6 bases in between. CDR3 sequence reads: CASSLYNQPQHF. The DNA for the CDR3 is TGTGCCAGCAGCCTATACAATCAGCCCCAGCATTTT.

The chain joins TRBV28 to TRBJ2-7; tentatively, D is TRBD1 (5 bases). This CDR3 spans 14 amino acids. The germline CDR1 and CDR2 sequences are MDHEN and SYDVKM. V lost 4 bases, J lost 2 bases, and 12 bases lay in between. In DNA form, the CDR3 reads TGTGCCAGCAGTTCGACCGACAGTCCCTACGAGCAGTACTTC. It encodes CASSSTDSPYEQYF.

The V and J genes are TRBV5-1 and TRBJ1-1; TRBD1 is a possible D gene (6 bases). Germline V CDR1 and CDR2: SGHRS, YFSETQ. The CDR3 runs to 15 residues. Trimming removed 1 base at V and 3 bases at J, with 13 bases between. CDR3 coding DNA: TGCGCCAGCAGCTTGCAGGGAGGGGGTCACACTGAAGCTTTCTTT. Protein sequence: CASSLQGGGHTEAFF.

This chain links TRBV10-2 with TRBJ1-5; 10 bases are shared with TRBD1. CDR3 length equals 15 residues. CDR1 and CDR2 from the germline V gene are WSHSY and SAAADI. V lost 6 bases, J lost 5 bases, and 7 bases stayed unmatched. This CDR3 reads CASSGDRGWDQPQHF. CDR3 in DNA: TGCGCCAGCAGCGGGGACAGGGGATGGGATCAGCCCCAGCATTTT.

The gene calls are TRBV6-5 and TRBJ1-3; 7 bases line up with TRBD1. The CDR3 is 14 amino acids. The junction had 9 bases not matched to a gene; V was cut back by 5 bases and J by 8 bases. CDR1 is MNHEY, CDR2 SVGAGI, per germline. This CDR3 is CASSPRDRGDTIYF. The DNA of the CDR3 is TGTGCCAGCAGTCCGAGGGACAGAGGAGACACCATATATTTT.

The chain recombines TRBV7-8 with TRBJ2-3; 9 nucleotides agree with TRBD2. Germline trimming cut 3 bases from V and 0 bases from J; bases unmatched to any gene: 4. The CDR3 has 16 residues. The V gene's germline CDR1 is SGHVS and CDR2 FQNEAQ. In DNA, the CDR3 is TGTGCCAGCAGCTTGGTCCTAGCGGGGAGCACAGATACGCAGTATTTT. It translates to CASSLVLAGSTDTQYF.

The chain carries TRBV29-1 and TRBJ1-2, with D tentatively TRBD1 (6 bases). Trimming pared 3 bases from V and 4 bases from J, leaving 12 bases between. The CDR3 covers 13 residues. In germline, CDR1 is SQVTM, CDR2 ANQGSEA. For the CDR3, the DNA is TGCAGCGTTGATTCTCAGGGGAGCTATGGCTACACCTTC. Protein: CSVDSQGSYGYTF.

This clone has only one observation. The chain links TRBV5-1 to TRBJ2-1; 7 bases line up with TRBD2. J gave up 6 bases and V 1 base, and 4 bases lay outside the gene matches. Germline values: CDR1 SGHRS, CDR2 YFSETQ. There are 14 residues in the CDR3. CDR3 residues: CASSLRLAANEQFF. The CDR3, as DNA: TGCGCCAGCAGCTTGAGGCTAGCGGCCAATGAGCAGTTCTTC.

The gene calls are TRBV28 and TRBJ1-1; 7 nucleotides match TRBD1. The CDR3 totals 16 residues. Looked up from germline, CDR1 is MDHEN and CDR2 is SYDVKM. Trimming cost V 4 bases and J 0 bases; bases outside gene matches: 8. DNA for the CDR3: TGTGCCAGCAGTTCTTACAGGGGTGGGGTGAACACTGAAGCTTTCTTT. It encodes CASSSYRGGVNTEAFF.

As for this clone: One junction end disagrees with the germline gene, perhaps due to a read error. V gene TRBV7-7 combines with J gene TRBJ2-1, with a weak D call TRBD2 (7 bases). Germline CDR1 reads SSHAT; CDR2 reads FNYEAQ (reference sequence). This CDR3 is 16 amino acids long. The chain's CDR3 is CASSSGTSGGHNEQFF. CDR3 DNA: TGTGCTAGCAGCTCCGGGACCTCCGGGGGGCACAATGAGCAGTTCTTC.

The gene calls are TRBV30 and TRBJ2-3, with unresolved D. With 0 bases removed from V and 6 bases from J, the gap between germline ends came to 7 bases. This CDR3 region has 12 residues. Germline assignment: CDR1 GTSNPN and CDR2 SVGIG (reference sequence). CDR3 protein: CAWSVYGDTQYF. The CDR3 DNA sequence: TGTGCCTGGAGTGTATACGGGGATACGCAGTATTTT.

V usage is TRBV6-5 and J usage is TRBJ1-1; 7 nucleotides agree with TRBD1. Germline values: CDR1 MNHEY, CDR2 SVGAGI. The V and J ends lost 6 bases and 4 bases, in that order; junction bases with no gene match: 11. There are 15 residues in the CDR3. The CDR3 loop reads CASRKGAPRSTEAFF. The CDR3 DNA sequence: TGTGCCAGCAGGAAGGGGGCCCCCCGGAGCACTGAAGCTTTCTTT.

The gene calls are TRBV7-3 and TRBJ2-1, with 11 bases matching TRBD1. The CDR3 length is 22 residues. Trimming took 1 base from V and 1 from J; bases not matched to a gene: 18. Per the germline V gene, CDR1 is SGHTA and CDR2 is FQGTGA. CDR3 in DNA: TGTGCCAGCAGCTTAAGGAGGACAGGGGGCCCGGGGAAGTTAGGATCCTACAATGAGCAGTTCTTC. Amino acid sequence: CASSLRRTGGPGKLGSYNEQFF. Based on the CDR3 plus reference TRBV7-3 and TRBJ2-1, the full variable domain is GAGVSQTPSNKVTEKGKYVELRCDPISGHTALYWYRQSLGQGPEFLIYFQGTGAADDSGLPNDRFFAVRPEGSVSTLKIQRTERGDSAVYLCASSLRRTGGPGKLGSYNEQFFGPGTRLTVL.

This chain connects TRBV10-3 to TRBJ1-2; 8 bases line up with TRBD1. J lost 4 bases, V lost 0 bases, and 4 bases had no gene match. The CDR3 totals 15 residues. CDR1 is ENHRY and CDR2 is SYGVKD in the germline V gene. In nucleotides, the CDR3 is TGTGCCATCAGTGAGTCTGGACAGGGTGTCTATGGCTACACCTTC. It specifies CAISESGQGVYGYTF.

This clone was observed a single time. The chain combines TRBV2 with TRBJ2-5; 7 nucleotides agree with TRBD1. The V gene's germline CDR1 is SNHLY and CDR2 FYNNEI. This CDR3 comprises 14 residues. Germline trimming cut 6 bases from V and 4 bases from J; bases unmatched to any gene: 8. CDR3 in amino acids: CASSDRVLGETQYF. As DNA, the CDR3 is TGTGCCAGCAGCGACAGGGTTTTGGGAGAGACCCAGTACTTC.

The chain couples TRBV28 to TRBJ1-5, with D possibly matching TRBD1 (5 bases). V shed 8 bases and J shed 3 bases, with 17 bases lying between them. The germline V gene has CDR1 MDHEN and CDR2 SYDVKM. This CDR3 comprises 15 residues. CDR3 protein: CASGQGKGYNQPQHF. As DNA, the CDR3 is TGTGCCAGCGGACAAGGGAAGGGGTACAATCAGCCCCAGCATTTT.

Written as DNA, the CDR3 is TGCAGCGTTGTGAGTCCGGGGGGCGGGGAGACCCAGTACTTC. This encodes CSVVSPGGGETQYF. The chain joins TRBV29-1 to TRBJ2-5; TRBD2 is a possible D gene (7 bases). Deletions cut 4 bases from V and 5 bases from J, with 17 bases between. Germline V CDR1 and CDR2: SQVTM, ANQGSEA. There are 14 residues in the CDR3.

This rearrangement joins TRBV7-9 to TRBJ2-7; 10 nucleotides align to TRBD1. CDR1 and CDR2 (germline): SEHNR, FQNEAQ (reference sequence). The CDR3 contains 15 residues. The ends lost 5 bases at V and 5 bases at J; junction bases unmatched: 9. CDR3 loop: CASSVRTGGGDEQYF. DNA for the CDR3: TGTGCCAGCAGCGTCCGGACAGGGGGAGGAGACGAGCAGTACTTC.

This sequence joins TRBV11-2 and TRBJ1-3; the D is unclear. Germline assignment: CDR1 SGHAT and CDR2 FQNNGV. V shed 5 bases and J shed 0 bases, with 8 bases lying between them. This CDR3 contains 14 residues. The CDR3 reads CASSPGRSGNTIYF. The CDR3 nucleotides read TGTGCCAGCAGCCCTGGGCGCTCTGGAAACACCATATATTTT.

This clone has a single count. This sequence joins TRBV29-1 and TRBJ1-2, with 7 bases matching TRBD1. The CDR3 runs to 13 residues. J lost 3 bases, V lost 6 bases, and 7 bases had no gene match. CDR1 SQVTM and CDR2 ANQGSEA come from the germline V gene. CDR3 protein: CSVKGQVDYGYTF. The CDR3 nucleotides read TGCAGCGTGAAAGGACAGGTTGACTATGGCTACACCTTC.